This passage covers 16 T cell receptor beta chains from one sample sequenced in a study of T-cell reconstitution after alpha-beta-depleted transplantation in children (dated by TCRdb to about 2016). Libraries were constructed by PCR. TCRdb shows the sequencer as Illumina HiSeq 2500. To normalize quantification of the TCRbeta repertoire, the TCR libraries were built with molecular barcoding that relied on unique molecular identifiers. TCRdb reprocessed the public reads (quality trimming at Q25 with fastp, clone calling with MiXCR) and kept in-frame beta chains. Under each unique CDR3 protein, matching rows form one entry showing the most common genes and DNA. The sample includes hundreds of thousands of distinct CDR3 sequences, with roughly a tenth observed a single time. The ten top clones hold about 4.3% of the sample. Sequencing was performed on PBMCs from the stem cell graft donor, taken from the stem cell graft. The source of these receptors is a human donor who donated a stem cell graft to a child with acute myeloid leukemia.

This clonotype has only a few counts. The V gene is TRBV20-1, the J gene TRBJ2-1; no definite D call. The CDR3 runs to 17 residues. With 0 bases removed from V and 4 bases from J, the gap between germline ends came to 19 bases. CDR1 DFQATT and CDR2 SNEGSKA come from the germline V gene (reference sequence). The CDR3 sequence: CSARDMKASLIYNEQFF. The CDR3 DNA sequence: TGCAGTGCTAGAGATATGAAGGCCTCACTTATATACAATGAGCAGTTCTTC.

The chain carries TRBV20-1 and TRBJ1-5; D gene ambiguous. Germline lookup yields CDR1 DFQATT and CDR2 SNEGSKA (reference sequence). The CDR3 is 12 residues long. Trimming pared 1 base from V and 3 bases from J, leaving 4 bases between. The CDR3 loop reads CSARVYNQPQHF. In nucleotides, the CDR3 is TGCAGTGCTAGAGTTTACAATCAGCCCCAGCATTTT.

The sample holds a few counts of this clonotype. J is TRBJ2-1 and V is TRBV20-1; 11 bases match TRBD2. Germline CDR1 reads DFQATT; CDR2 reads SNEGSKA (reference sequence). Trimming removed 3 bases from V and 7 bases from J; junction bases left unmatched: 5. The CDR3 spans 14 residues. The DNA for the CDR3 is TGCAGTGCTAGGGATAGCGGGAGGGGGAATGAGCAGTTCTTC. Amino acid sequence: CSARDSGRGNEQFF.

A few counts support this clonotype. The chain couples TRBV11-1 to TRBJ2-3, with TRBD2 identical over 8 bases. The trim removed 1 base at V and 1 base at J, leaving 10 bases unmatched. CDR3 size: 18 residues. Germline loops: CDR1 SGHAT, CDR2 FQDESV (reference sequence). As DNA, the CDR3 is TGTGCCAGCAGCTTAGGGGCGGGAGGCCCTTCGCGCACAGATACGCAGTATTTT. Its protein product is CASSLGAGGPSRTDTQYF. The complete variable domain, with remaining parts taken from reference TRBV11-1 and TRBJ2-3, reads EAEVAQSPRYKITEKSQAVAFWCDPISGHATLYWYRQILGQGPELLVQFQDESVVDDSQLPKDRFSAERLKGVDSTLKIQPAELGDSAMYLCASSLGAGGPSRTDTQYFGPGTRLTVL.

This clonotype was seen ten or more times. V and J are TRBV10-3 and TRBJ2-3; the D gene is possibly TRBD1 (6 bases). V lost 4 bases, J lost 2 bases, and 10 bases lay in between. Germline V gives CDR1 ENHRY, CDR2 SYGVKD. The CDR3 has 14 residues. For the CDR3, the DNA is TGTGCCATCAGTGGGGACACGCTCACAGATACGCAGTATTTT. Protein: CAISGDTLTDTQYF.

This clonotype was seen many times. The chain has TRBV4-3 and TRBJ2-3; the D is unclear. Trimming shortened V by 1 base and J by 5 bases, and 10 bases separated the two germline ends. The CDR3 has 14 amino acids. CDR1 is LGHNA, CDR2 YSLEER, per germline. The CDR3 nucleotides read TGCGCCAGCAGCCAAGTAATACGCGGAGATACGCAGTATTTT. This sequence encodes CASSQVIRGDTQYF.

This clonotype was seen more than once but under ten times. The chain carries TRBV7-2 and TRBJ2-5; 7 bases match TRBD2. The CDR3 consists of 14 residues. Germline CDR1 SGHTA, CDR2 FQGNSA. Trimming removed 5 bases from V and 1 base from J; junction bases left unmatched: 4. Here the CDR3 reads CASSGSGAQETQYF. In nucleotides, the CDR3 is TGTGCCAGCAGCGGGAGCGGGGCCCAAGAGACCCAGTACTTC.

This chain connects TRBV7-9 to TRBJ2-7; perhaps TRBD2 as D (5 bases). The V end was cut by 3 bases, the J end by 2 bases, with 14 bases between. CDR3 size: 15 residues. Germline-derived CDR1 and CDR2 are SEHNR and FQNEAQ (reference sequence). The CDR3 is CASSLRTEGPYEQYF. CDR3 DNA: TGTGCCAGCAGCTTGCGGACCGAGGGTCCCTACGAGCAGTACTTC.

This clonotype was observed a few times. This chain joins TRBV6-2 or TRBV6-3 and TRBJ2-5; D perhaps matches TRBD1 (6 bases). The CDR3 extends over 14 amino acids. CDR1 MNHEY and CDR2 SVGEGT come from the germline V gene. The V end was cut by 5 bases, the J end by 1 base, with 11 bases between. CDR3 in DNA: TGTGCCAGCAGTCCCTGGACAGCCCAAGAGACCCAGTACTTC. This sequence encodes CASSPWTAQETQYF.

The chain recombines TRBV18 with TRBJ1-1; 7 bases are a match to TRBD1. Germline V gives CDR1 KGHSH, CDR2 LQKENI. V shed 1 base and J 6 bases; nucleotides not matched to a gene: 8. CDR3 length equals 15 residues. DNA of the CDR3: TGTGCCAGCTCACCACTGCGACAGGGTACCCCTGAAGCTTTCTTT. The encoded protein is CASSPLRQGTPEAFF.

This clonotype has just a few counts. CDR3 in amino acids: CASSQALAGEAQYF. In DNA, the CDR3 is TGCGCCAGCAGCCAAGCACTAGCGGGTGAGGCCCAGTACTTC. The V gene is TRBV4-3, the J gene TRBJ2-5; 9 bases agree with TRBD2. CDR1 is LGHNA, CDR2 YSLEER, per germline. V lost 1 base, J lost 9 bases, and 6 bases stayed unmatched. This CDR3 contains 14 residues.

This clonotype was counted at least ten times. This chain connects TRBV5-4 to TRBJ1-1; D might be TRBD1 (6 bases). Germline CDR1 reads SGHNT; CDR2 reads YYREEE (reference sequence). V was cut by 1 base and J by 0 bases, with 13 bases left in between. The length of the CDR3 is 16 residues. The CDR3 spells CASSLQPGAMNTEAFF. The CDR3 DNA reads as TGTGCCAGCAGCTTGCAGCCAGGGGCAATGAACACTGAAGCTTTCTTT.

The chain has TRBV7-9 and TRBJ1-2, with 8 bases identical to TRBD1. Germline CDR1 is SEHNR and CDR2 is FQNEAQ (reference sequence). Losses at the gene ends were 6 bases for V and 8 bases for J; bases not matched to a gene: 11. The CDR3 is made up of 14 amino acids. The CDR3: CASSSATGGRGYTF. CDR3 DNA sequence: TGTGCCAGCAGTTCAGCCACAGGGGGTCGAGGCTACACCTTC.

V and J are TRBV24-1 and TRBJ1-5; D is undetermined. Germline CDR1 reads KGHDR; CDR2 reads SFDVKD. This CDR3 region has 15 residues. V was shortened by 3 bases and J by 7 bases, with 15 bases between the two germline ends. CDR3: CATSDPTAGAQPQHF. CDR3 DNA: TGTGCCACCAGTGATCCCACCGCGGGCGCCCAGCCCCAGCATTTT.

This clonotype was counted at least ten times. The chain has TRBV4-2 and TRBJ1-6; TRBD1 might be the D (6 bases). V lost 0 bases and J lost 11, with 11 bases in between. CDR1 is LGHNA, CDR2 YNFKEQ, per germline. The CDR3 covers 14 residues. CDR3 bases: TGTGCCAGCAGCCAAGACAGGACAGTTCCACCCCTCCACTTT. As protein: CASSQDRTVPPLHF.

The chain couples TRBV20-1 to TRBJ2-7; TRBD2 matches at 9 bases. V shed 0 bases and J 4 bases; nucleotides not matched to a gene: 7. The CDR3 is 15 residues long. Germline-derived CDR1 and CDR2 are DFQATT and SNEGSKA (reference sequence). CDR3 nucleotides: TGCAGTGCTAGAGATTGGGCTAGCGGGACATACGAGCAGTACTTC. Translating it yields CSARDWASGTYEQYF.